The next 12 T cell receptor beta chains were all read from a single sample in a study of somatic mutations in cytotoxic T cells in rheumatoid arthritis. Sequenced by immunoSEQ multiplex PCR; TCRdb stores in-frame clones only, minus some. The sample lists tens of thousands of clones; approximately 80% were seen once. Material: CD8+ T cells sorted from blood. Receptors originate from an adult with rheumatoid arthritis.

The rearrangement links TRBV7-9 to TRBJ2-1; TRBD1 aligns across 8 bases. The germline V gene has CDR1 SEHNR and CDR2 FQNEAQ (reference sequence). CDR3 length: 13 amino acids. With 8 bases clipped from V and 6 bases from J, the junction kept 6 bases outside the gene matches. The CDR3 protein is CASEGQGPNEQFF. The CDR3 DNA follows: TGTGCCAGCGAAGGACAGGGACCCAATGAGCAGTTCTTC. Supplemented by reference TRBV7-9 and TRBJ2-1, the full variable domain reads DTGVSQNPRHKITKRGQNVTFRCDPISEHNRLYWYRQTLGQGPEFLTYFQNEAQLEKSRLLSDRFSAERPKGSFSTLEIQRTEQGDSAMYLCASEGQGPNEQFFGPGTRLTVL.

This rearrangement joins TRBV25-1 to TRBJ2-5, with 7 bases identical to TRBD2. This CDR3 is built from 15 residues. The germline gives CDR1 MGHDK, CDR2 SYGVNS. Trimming took 4 bases from V and 1 from J; bases not matched to a gene: 6. CDR3 DNA sequence: TGTGCCAGCAGTGCGCCGGGACTATCCCAAGAGACCCAGTACTTC. As protein: CASSAPGLSQETQYF.

V is TRBV5-8 and J is TRBJ1-1, with D hard to call. There are 12 residues in the CDR3. V was pared by 0 bases and J by 7 bases, with 7 bases between. CDR1 is SGHTS and CDR2 is YDEGEE in the germline V gene. CDR3 region: CASSLGQIEAFF. The CDR3 nucleotides are TGTGCCAGCAGCTTGGGGCAAATTGAAGCTTTCTTT.

This chain links TRBV11-2 with TRBJ2-5; the match to TRBD2 covers 10 bases. The junction had 6 bases not matched to a gene; V was cut back by 4 bases and J by 4 bases. CDR3 length: 15 amino acids. Germline V lookup: CDR1 SGHAT, CDR2 FQNNGV. Written as DNA, the CDR3 is TGTGCCAGCAGCTACGGAGCGGGGGGGCGAGAGACCCAGTACTTC. Amino acids: CASSYGAGGRETQYF.

This rearrangement joins TRBV5-4 to TRBJ2-3; D gene unclear. CDR1 SGHNT and CDR2 YYREEE come from the germline V gene (reference sequence). CDR3 size: 14 residues. Trimming removed 1 base at V and 2 bases at J, with 8 bases between. CDR3 region: CASSLPDHTDTQYF. Written as DNA, the CDR3 is TGTGCCAGCAGCTTGCCGGACCACACAGATACGCAGTATTTT.

This clone was counted a few times. The CDR3 loop is CASSRERGGADTQYF. CDR3 DNA: TGTGCCAGCAGCCGCGAGCGGGGTGGGGCAGATACGCAGTATTTT. The genes are TRBV4-2 and TRBJ2-3, with TRBD2 matching over 7 bases. Germline V lookup: CDR1 LGHNA, CDR2 YNFKEQ. CDR3 size: 15 residues. Unmatched junction bases numbered 8, after V lost 4 bases and J lost 4 bases.

V gene TRBV7-6 combines with J gene TRBJ2-1; TRBD2 is a possible D gene (6 bases). Trimming took off 5 bases at V and 9 bases at J, with 14 bases between the two ends. This CDR3 has 13 amino acids. Germline V gene data show CDR1 as SGHVS and CDR2 as FNYEAQ. The CDR3 bases are TGTGCCAGCAGCCCCCCGATGACTAGTGAGCAGTTCTTC. Translating it yields CASSPPMTSEQFF.

This chain uses TRBV7-9 with TRBJ1-6, with 9 bases matching TRBD1. J was trimmed by 4 bases and V by 4 bases; bases with no gene match: 2. Germline assignment: CDR1 SEHNR and CDR2 FQNEAQ (reference sequence). This CDR3 spans 15 amino acids. The CDR3 nucleotides read TGTGCCAGCAGCTCTGGGACAGGGTATAATTCACCCCTCCACTTT. Its translation is CASSSGTGYNSPLHF.

V and J are TRBV11-2 and TRBJ1-6, with D hard to call. Looked up from germline, CDR1 is SGHAT and CDR2 is FQNNGV. This CDR3 has 17 amino acids. With 3 bases removed from V and 5 bases from J, the gap between germline ends came to 17 bases. This chain's CDR3 is CASSFYPRSANNSPLHF. The CDR3 DNA follows: TGTGCCAGCAGCTTCTACCCCCGGAGCGCGAATAATTCACCCCTCCACTTT.

The rearrangement joins TRBV27 to TRBJ2-7; weak D call: TRBD1 (6 bases). V was clipped by 0 bases and J by 1 base, with 7 bases between them. The V gene's germline CDR1 is MNHEY and CDR2 SMNVEV (reference sequence). The CDR3 is 14 residues long. The CDR3 region is CASSLSTGSYEQYF. Here the CDR3 DNA reads TGTGCCAGCAGTTTATCCACAGGGTCCTACGAGCAGTACTTC.

The genes are TRBV27 and TRBJ2-7; D not resolved. The length of the CDR3 is 14 residues. Trimming pared 6 bases from V and 3 bases from J, leaving 15 bases between. The V gene's germline CDR1 is MNHEY and CDR2 SMNVEV (reference sequence). CDR3 sequence (DNA): TGTGCCAGCAGGCCCTCAACCGGCGGCTACGAGCAGTACTTC. This encodes CASRPSTGGYEQYF.

V and J are TRBV2 and TRBJ2-7; 7 bases agree with TRBD2. V shed 5 bases and J 4 bases; nucleotides not matched to a gene: 8. The CDR3 is 14 residues long. The V gene's germline CDR1 is SNHLY and CDR2 FYNNEI. The CDR3 DNA sequence: TGTGCCAGCAGTTCTAGCGGTTCTGGTTACGAGCAGTACTTC. Its translation: CASSSSGSGYEQYF.